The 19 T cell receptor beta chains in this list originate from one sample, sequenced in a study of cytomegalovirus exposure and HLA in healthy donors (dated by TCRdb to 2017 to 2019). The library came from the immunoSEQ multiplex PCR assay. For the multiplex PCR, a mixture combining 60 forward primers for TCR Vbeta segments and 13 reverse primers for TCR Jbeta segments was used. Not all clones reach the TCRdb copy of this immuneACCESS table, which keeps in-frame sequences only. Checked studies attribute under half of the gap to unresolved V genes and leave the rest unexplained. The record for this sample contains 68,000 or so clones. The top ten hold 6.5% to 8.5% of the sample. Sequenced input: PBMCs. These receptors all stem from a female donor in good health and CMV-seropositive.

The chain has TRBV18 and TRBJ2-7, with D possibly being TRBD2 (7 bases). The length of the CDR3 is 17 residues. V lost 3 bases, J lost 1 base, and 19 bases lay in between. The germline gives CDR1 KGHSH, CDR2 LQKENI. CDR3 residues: CASSPQNGGGWSYEQYF. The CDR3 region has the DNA TGTGCCAGCTCACCCCAGAACGGCGGGGGCTGGTCCTACGAGCAGTACTTC. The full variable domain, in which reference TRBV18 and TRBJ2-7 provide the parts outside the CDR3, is NAGVMQNPRHLVRRRGQEARLRCSPMKGHSHVYWYRQLPEEGLKFMVYLQKENIIDESGMPKERFSAEFPKEGPSILRIQQVVRGDSAAYFCASSPQNGGGWSYEQYFGPGTRLTVT.

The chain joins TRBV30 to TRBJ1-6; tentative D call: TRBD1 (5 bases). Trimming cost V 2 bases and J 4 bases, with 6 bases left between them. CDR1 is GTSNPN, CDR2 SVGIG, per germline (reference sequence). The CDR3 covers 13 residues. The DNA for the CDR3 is TGTGCCTGGAGTCAGGGTTATAATTCACCCCTCCACTTT. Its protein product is CAWSQGYNSPLHF. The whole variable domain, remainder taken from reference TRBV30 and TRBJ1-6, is SQTIHQWPATLVQPVGSPLSLECTVEGTSNPNLYWYRQAAGRGLQLLFYSVGIGQISSEVPQNLSASRPQDRQFILSSKKLLLSDSGFYLCAWSQGYNSPLHFGNGTRLTVT.

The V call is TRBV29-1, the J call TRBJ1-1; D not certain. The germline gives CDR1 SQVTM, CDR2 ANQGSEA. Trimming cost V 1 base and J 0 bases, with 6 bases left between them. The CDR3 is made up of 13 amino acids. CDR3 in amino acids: CSVEGRLNTEAFF. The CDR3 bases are TGCAGCGTTGAAGGCAGGTTGAACACTGAAGCTTTCTTT.

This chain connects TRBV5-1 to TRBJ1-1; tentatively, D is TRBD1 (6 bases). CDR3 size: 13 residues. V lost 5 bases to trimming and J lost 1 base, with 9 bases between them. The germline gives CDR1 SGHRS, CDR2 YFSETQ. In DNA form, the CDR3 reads TGCGCCAGCAGGGTAGGGGGGAACACTGAAGCTTTCTTT. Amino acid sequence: CASRVGGNTEAFF.

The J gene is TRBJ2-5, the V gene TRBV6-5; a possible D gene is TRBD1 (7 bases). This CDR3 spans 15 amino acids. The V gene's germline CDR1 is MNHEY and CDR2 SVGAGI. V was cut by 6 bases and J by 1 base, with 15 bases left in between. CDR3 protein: CASRRPGGSQETQYF. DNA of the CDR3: TGTGCCAGCAGGCGACCAGGGGGGTCCCAAGAGACCCAGTACTTC.

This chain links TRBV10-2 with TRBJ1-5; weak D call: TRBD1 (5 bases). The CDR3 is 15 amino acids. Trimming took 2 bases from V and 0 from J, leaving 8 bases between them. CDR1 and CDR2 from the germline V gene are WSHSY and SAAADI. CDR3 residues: CASSEAGNSNQPQHF. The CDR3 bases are TGCGCCAGCAGTGAGGCAGGGAATAGCAATCAGCCCCAGCATTTT.

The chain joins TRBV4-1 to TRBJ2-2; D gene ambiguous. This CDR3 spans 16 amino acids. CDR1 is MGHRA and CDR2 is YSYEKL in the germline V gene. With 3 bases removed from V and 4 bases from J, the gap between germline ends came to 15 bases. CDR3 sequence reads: CASSHSPVEPTGELFF. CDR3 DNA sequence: TGCGCCAGCAGCCACTCCCCCGTGGAGCCCACCGGGGAGCTGTTTTTT.

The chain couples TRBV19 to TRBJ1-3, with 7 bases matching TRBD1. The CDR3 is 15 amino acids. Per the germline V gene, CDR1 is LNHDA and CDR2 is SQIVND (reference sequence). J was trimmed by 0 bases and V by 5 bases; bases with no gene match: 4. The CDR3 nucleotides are TGTGCCAGTAGTGCCGGGACAGACTCTGGAAACACCATATATTTT. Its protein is CASSAGTDSGNTIYF.

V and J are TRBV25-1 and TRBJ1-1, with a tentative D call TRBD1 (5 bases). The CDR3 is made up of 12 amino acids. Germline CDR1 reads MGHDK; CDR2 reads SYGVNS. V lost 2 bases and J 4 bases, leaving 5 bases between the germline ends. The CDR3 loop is CASSERGTEAFF. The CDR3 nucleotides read TGTGCCAGCAGTGAAAGGGGCACTGAAGCTTTCTTT.

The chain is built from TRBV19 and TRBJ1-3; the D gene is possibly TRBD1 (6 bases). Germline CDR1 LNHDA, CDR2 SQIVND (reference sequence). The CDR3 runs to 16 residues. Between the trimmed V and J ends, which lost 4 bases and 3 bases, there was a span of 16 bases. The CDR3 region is CASSTFSTGLGNTIYF. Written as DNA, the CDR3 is TGTGCCAGTAGTACCTTTTCAACAGGGCTTGGAAACACCATATATTTT.

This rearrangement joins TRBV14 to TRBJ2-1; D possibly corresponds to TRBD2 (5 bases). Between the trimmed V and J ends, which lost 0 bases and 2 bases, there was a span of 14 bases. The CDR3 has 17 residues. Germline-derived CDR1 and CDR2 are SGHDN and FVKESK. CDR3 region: CASSQDLRRTPYNEQFF. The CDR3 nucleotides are TGTGCCAGCAGCCAAGATCTTAGGAGGACCCCCTACAATGAGCAGTTCTTC.

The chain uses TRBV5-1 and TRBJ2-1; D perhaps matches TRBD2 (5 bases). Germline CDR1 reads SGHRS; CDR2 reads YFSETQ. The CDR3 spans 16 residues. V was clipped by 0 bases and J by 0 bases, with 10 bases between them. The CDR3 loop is CASSLGTGSSYNEQFF. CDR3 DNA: TGCGCCAGCAGCTTGGGGACGGGGAGCTCCTACAATGAGCAGTTCTTC.

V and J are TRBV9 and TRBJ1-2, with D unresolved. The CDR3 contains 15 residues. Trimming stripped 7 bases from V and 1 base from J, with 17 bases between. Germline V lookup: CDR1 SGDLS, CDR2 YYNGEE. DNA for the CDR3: TGTGCCAGCCGGATGAGGTCTCCACTTAACTATGGCTACACCTTC. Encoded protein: CASRMRSPLNYGYTF.

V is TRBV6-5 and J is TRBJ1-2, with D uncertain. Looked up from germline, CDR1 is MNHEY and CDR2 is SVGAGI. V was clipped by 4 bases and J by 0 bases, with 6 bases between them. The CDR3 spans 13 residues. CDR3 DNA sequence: TGTGCCAGCAGTTTATCGGCTAACTATGGCTACACCTTC. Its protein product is CASSLSANYGYTF.

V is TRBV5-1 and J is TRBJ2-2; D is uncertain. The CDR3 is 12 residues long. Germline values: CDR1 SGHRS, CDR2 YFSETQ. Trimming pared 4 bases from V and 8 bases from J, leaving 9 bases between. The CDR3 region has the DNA TGCGCCAGCAGCCTGGGTTCTGGGGAGCTGTTTTTT. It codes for CASSLGSGELFF.

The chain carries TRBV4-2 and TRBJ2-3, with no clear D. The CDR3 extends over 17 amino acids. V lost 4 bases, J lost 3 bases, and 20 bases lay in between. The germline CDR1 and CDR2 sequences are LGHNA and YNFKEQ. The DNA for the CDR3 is TGTGCCAGCAGCCCCGAACTCAGGCCTACGTCGACAGATACGCAGTATTTT. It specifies CASSPELRPTSTDTQYF.

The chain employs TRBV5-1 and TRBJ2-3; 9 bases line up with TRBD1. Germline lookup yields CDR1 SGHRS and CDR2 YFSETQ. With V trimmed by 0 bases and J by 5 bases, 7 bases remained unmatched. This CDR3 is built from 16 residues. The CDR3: CASSLAGTGRGDTQYF. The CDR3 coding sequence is TGCGCCAGCAGCTTGGCCGGGACAGGGCGGGGAGATACGCAGTATTTT.

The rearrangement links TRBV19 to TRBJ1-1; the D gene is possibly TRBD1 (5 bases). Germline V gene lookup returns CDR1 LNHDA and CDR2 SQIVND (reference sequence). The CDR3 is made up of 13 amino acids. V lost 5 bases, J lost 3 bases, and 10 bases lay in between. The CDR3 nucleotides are TGTGCCAGTAGTCTAGTCAGGGACACTGAAGCTTTCTTT. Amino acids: CASSLVRDTEAFF. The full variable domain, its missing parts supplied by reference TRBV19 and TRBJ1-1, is DGGITQSPKYLFRKEGQNVTLSCEQNLNHDAMYWYRQDPGQGLRLIYYSQIVNDFQKGDIAEGYSVSREKKESFPLTVTSAQKNPTAFYLCASSLVRDTEAFFGQGTRLTVV.

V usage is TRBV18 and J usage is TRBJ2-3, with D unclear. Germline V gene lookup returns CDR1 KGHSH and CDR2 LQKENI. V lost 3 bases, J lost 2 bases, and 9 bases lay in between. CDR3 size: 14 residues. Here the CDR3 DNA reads TGTGCCAGCTCACCCCCGGTAATCACAGATACGCAGTATTTT. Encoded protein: CASSPPVITDTQYF. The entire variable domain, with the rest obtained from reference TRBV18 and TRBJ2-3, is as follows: NAGVMQNPRHLVRRRGQEARLRCSPMKGHSHVYWYRQLPEEGLKFMVYLQKENIIDESGMPKERFSAEFPKEGPSILRIQQVVRGDSAAYFCASSPPVITDTQYFGPGTRLTVL.